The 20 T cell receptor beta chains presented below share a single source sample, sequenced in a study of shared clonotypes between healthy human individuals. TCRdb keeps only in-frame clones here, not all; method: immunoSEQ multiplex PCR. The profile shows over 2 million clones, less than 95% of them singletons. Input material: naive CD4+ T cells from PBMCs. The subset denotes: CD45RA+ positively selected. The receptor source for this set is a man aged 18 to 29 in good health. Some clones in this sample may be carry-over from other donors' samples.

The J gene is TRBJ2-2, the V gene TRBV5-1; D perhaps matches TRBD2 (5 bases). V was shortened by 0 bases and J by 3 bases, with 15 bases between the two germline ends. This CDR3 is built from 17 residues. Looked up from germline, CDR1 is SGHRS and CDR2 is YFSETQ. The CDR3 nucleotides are TGCGCCAGCAGCTTGGCCGGCAGGCCCGGGGACACCGGGGAGCTGTTTTTT. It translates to CASSLAGRPGDTGELFF. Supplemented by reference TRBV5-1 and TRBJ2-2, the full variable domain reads KAGVTQTPRYLIKTRGQQVTLSCSPISGHRSVSWYQQTPGQGLQFLFEYFSETQRNKGNFPGRFSGRQFSNSRSEMNVSTLELGDSALYLCASSLAGRPGDTGELFFGEGSRLTVL.

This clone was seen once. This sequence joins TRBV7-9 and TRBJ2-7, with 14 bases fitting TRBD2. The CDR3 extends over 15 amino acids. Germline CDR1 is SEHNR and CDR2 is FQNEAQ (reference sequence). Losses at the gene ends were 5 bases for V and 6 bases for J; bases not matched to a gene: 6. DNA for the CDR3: TGTGCCAGCAGCCAAGGTGGACTAGCGGGAGGCGAGCAGTACTTC. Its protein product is CASSQGGLAGGEQYF.

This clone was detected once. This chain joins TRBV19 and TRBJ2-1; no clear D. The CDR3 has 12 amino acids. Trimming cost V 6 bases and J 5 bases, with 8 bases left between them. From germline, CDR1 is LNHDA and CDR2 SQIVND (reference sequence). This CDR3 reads CASSKEDNEQFF. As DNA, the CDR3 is TGTGCCAGTAGCAAGGAAGACAATGAGCAGTTCTTC.

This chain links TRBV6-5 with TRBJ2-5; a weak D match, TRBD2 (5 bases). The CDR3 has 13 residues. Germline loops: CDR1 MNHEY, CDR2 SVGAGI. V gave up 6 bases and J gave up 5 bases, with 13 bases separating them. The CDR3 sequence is CASRAPGSETQYF. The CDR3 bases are TGTGCCAGCAGGGCCCCGGGGTCGGAGACCCAGTACTTC.

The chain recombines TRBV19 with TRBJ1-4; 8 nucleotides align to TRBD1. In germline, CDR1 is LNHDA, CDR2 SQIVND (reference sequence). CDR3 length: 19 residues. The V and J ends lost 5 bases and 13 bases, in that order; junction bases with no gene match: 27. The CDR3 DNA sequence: TGTGCCAGTAGTGCACCTCCGGGACAGGCCTTGACGGGTCTAAGCAGACTGTTTTTT. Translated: CASSAPPGQALTGLSRLFF.

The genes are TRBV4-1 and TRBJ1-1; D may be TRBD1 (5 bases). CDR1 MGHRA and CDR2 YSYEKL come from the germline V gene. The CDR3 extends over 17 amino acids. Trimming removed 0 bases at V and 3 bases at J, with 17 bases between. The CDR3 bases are TGCGCCAGCAGCCAAGATTTGAGGGGAGGTTGGGACACTGAAGCTTTCTTT. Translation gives CASSQDLRGGWDTEAFF.

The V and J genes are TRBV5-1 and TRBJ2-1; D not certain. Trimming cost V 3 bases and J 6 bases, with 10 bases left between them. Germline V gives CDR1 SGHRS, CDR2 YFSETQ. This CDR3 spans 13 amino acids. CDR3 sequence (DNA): TGCGCCAGCAGCTGGCTAGTCGGCAATGAGCAGTTCTTC. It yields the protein CASSWLVGNEQFF.

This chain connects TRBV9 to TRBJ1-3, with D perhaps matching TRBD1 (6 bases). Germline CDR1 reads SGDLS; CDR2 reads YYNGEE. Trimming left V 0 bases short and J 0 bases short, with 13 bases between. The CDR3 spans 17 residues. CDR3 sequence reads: CASSVDGDTRSGNTIYF. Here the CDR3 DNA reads TGTGCCAGCAGCGTAGATGGGGACACCCGCTCTGGAAACACCATATATTTT.

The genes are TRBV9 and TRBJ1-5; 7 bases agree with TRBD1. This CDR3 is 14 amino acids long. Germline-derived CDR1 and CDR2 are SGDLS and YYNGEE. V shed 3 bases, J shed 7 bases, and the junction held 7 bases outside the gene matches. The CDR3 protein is CASSAGGTGQPQHF. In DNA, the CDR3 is TGTGCCAGCAGCGCAGGGGGTACTGGGCAGCCCCAGCATTTT.

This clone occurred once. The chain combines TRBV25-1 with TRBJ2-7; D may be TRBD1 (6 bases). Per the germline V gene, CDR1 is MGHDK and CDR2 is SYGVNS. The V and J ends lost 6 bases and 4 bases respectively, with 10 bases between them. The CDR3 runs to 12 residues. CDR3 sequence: CASRLDRYEQYF. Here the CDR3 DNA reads TGTGCCAGCAGACTAGACAGGTACGAGCAGTACTTC.

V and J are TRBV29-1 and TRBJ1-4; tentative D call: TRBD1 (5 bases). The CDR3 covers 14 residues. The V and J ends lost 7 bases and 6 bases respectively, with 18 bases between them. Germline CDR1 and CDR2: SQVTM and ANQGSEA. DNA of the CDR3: TGCAGCGCCGGGGCCTTAGACAGCGATGAAAAACTGTTTTTT. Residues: CSAGALDSDEKLFF. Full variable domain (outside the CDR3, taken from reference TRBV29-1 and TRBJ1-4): SAVISQKPSRDICQRGTSLTIQCQVDSQVTMMFWYRQQPGQSLTLIATANQGSEATYESGFVIDKFPISRPNLTFSTLTVSNMSPEDSSIYLCSAGALDSDEKLFFGSGTQLSVL.

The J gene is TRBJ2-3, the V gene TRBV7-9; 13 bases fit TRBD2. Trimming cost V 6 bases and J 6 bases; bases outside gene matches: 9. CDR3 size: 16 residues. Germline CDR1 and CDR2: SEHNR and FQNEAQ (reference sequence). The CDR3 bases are TGTGCCAGCAGGACGACTAGCGGGAGGCCTAGGGATACGCAGTATTTT. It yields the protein CASRTTSGRPRDTQYF.

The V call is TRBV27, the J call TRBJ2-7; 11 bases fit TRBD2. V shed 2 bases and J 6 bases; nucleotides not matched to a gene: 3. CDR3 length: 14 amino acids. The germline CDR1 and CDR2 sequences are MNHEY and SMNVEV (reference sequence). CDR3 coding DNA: TGTGCCAGCAGTTTAGAACTAGCGGGAGTCGAGCAGTACTTC. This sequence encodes CASSLELAGVEQYF.

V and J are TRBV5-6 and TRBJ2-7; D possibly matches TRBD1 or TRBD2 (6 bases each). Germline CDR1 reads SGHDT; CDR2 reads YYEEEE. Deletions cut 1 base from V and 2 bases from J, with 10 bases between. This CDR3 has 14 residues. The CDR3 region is CASSLWGAPYEQYF. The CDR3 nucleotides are TGTGCCAGCAGCTTGTGGGGGGCACCCTACGAGCAGTACTTC.

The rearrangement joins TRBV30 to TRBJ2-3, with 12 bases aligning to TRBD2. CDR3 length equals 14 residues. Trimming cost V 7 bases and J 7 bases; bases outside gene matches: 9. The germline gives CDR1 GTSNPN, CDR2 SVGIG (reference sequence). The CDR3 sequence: CASTTSGRRYTQYF. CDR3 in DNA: TGTGCCTCTACGACTAGCGGGAGACGATATACGCAGTATTTT.

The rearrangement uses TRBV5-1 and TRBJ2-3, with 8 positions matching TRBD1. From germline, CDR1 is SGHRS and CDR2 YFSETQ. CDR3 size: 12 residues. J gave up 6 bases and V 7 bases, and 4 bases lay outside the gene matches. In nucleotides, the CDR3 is TGCGCCAGCGGCTACAGGGGGGATACGCAGTATTTT. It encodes CASGYRGDTQYF.

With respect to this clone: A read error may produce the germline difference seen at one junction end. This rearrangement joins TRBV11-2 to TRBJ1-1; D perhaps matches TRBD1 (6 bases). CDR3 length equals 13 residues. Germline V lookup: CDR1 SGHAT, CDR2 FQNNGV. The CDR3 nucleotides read TGCGCCAGCAGCCCCAACAGGGTCTCTGAAGCTTTCTTT. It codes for CASSPNRVSEAFF.

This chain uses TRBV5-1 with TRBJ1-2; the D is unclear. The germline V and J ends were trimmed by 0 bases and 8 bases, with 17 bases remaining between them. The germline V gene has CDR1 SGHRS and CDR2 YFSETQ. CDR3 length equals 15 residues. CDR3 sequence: CASSLESEGGGGYTF. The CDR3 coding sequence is TGCGCCAGCAGCTTGGAGTCGGAGGGAGGAGGAGGCTACACCTTC. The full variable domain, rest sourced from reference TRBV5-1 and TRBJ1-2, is KAGVTQTPRYLIKTRGQQVTLSCSPISGHRSVSWYQQTPGQGLQFLFEYFSETQRNKGNFPGRFSGRQFSNSRSEMNVSTLELGDSALYLCASSLESEGGGGYTFGSGTRLTVV.

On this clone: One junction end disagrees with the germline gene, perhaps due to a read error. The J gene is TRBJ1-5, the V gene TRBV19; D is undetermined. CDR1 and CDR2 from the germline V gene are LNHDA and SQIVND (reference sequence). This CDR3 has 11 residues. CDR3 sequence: CASSEEGPRHF. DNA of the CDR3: TGTGCCAGTAGCGAGGAGGGTCCCCGGCATTTT.

The CDR3 protein is CASSEWAVGFDQYF. The CDR3 DNA follows: TGTGCCAGCAGCGAGTGGGCCGTGGGGTTTGATCAGTACTTC. V usage is TRBV9 and J usage is TRBJ2-7; no clear D gene. This CDR3 comprises 14 residues. CDR1 and CDR2 (germline): SGDLS, YYNGEE. Trimming pared 3 bases from V and 10 bases from J, leaving 20 bases between.